The entry that follows covers one T cell receptor beta chain sequence. Its matching antigen is unknown. After removal of 4 bases from V and 4 bases from J, the junction contained 5 bases not matched to a gene. The CDR3 covers 16 residues. Germline values: CDR1 LNHDA, CDR2 SQIVND (reference sequence). The PCR ran on 60 Vbeta and 13 Jbeta primers. TCRdb's table, derived via immunoSEQ multiplex PCR, lists solely in-frame clones and lacks some. The sample lists about 160,000 clones, around 80% seen once, with roughly 0.69% in the top ten. The data originate from a study of cytomegalovirus exposure and HLA in healthy donors. At the level of the study: Ancestry clustering placed roughly 86% of about 400 genotyped donors in the Caucasian-associated cluster. Overall study findings and caveats: Researchers reported that a few CMV-associated chains were confirmed in vitro as CMV antigen-specific.

J is TRBJ2-4 and V is TRBV19; 12 bases line up with TRBD1. Sequenced material: PBMCs. This clonotype originated in a young woman in good health and CMV-seronegative. The CDR3 protein is CASSSRGQGAKNIQYF. The CDR3 bases are TGTGCCAGTAGTAGTAGGGGACAGGGGGCGAAAAACATTCAGTACTTC.